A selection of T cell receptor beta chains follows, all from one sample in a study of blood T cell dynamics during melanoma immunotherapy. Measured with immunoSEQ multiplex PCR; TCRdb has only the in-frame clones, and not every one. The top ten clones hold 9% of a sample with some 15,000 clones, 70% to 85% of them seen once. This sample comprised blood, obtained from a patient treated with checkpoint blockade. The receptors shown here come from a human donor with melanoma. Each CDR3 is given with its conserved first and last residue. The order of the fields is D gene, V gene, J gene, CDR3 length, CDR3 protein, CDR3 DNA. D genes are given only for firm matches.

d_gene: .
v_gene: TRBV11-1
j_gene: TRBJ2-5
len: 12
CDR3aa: CASSSRGETQYF
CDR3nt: TGTGCCAGCAGCTCCAGGGGTGAGACCCAGTACTTC

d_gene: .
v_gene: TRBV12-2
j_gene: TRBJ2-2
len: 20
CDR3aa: CASRLAVKRGGKKNTGELFF
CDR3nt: TGTGCAAGTCGCTTAGCGGTAAAGCGGGGGGGTAAAAAAAACACCGGGGAGCTGTTTTTT

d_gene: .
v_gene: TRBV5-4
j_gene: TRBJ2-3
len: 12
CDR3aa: CASSRTGALQYF
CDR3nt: TGTGCCAGCAGCCGCACGGGGGCACTACAGTATTTT

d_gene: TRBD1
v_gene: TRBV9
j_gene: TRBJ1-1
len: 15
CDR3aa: CASSVIRGPNTEAFF
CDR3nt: TGTGCCAGCAGCGTGATCAGGGGGCCGAACACTGAAGCTTTCTTT

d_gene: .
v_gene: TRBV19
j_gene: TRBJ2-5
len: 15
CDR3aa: CATKELKGSQETQYF
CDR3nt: TGTGCCACCAAAGAATTGAAGGGTTCCCAAGAGACCCAGTACTTC

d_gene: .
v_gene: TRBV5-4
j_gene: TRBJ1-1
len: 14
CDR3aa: CASTEDQGITEAFF
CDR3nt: TGTGCCAGCACCGAGGACCAGGGGATAACTGAAGCTTTCTTT

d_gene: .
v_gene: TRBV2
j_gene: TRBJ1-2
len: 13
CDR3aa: CASSEILLYGYTF
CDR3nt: TGTGCCAGCAGTGAAATTTTACTCTATGGCTACACCTTC

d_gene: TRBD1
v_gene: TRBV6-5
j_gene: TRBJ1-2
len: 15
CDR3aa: CASSTPGQGDYGYTF
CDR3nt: TGTGCCAGCAGTACACCGGGACAGGGAGACTATGGCTACACCTTC

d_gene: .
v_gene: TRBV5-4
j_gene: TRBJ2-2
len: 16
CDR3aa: CASTIGREEGSGELFF
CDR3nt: TGTGCCAGCACCATAGGGCGGGAAGAGGGATCCGGGGAGCTGTTTTTT

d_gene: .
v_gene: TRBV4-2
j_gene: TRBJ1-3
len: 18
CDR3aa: CASSQDRNDGSSGNTIYF
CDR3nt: TGTGCCAGCAGCCAAGATAGGAATGACGGAAGCTCTGGAAACACCATATATTTT

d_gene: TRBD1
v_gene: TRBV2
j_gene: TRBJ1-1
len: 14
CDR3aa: CASSIDRGSTEAFF
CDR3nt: TGTGCCAGCAGCATCGACAGGGGTAGCACTGAAGCTTTCTTT